These 10 T cell receptor beta chains share one sample of origin, sequenced in a study of T cell changes during pregnancy in multiple sclerosis. TCRdb's copy holds only in-frame clones and misses some; the assay was immunoSEQ multiplex PCR. The data contain about 65,000 clones, 85% to 95% of them singletons. This specimen was CD8+ T cells from peripheral blood mononuclear cells, taken in the third trimester of pregnancy. Every receptor here comes from a female donor in good health, enrolled as a control in a pregnancy study.

V gene TRBV2 combines with J gene TRBJ2-7, with 7 bases identical to TRBD1. CDR1 SNHLY and CDR2 FYNNEI come from the germline V gene. J gave up 2 bases and V 9 bases, and 7 bases lay outside the gene matches. The CDR3 runs to 13 residues. CDR3 residues: CASSDRITYEQYF. The CDR3 DNA follows: TGTGCCAGTTCGGACAGGATTACCTACGAGCAGTACTTC.

The chain links TRBV7-9 to TRBJ1-1; D not certain. Looked up from germline, CDR1 is SEHNR and CDR2 is FQNEAQ (reference sequence). V dropped 4 bases and J dropped 0 bases, with 3 bases sitting between them. The CDR3 contains 12 residues. The CDR3 nucleotides read TGTGCCAGCAGCTATATGAACACTGAAGCTTTCTTT. Encoded protein: CASSYMNTEAFF.

This clone was observed once. The genes are TRBV4-3 and TRBJ2-7, with D possibly matching TRBD1 (5 bases). V lost 4 bases, J lost 5 bases, and 24 bases lay in between. The CDR3 length is 17 residues. CDR1 is LGHNA, CDR2 YSLEER, per germline. CDR3 DNA sequence: TGCGCCAGCAGCCCATACCTCTCGGGTCAGGGCTTGAACGAGCAGTACTTC. Its translation: CASSPYLSGQGLNEQYF.

This sequence joins TRBV7-6 and TRBJ2-5; weak D call: TRBD1 (5 bases). The CDR3 runs 14 residues. Trimming took 0 bases from V and 5 from J, leaving 10 bases between them. The germline V gene encodes CDR1 SGHVS and CDR2 FNYEAQ. The CDR3 region is CASSLASGMETQYF. The CDR3 DNA is TGTGCCAGCAGCTTAGCCTCAGGGATGGAGACCCAGTACTTC.

This chain joins TRBV30 and TRBJ1-5; D ambiguous. In germline, CDR1 is GTSNPN, CDR2 SVGIG (reference sequence). CDR3 length equals 14 residues. The V and J ends lost 1 base and 0 bases respectively, with 7 bases between them. For the CDR3, the DNA is TGTGCCTGGAGTGCGGGGTATAGCAATCAGCCCCAGCATTTT. Amino acid sequence: CAWSAGYSNQPQHF.

The chain combines TRBV7-9 with TRBJ2-7, with TRBD1 matching 10 bases. The CDR3 extends over 16 amino acids. The germline CDR1 and CDR2 sequences are SEHNR and FQNEAQ (reference sequence). V trimming: 4 bases; J trimming: 2 bases; junction bases outside the gene matches: 8. The CDR3 loop reads CASSSLVGQGAYEQYF. Written as DNA, the CDR3 is TGTGCCAGCAGCTCACTTGTTGGACAGGGGGCCTACGAGCAGTACTTC. The variable domain in full, completed from reference TRBV7-9 and TRBJ2-7, reads DTGVSQNPRHKITKRGQNVTFRCDPISEHNRLYWYRQTLGQGPEFLTYFQNEAQLEKSRLLSDRFSAERPKGSFSTLEIQRTEQGDSAMYLCASSSLVGQGAYEQYFGPGTRLTVT.

This chain uses TRBV21-1 with TRBJ1-1. TRBV21-1 is an annotated pseudogene. This CDR3 has 16 residues. The CDR3 nucleotides read TGTGCCAGCAGCCTCCCCGGGGGTGCTTTGAACACTGAAGCTTTCTTT. Translating gives CASSLPGGALNTEAFF.

This chain joins TRBV5-4 and TRBJ2-5; TRBD2 matches 11 bases. The CDR3 contains 15 residues. The germline gives CDR1 SGHNT, CDR2 YYREEE (reference sequence). With 4 bases clipped from V and 2 bases from J, the junction kept 4 bases outside the gene matches. CDR3 bases: TGTGCCAGCAGCCTGAGACTAGCGGGGCAAGAGACCCAGTACTTC. Its translation is CASSLRLAGQETQYF.

The chain couples TRBV7-2 to TRBJ1-1; D uncertain. The ends were cut back, 2 bases at V and 1 base at J, with 11 bases in the middle. Germline CDR1 reads SGHTA; CDR2 reads FQGNSA. This CDR3 spans 15 amino acids. The CDR3 bases are TGTGCCAGCAGCTTAATGGACTGGGGGAACACTGAAGCTTTCTTT. Residues: CASSLMDWGNTEAFF.

The chain joins TRBV6-5 to TRBJ1-2; no clear D gene. This CDR3 has 11 residues. Germline CDR1 is MNHEY and CDR2 is SVGAGI. V lost 6 bases, J lost 4 bases, and 6 bases lay in between. The CDR3 loop reads CASRSSYGYTF. In DNA, the CDR3 is TGTGCCAGCAGATCCTCCTATGGCTACACCTTC.